The sequence of this T cell receptor beta chain was determined in a study of OX40 agonist ivuxolimab in advanced cancers. About the research overall: Intravenous ivuxolimab was administered to patients every 2 weeks at 0.01 to 10 mg/kg.

Only in-frame clones appear in the TCRdb table, and some are missing; sequencing was by immunoSEQ multiplex PCR. This repertoire shows 57,000 or so clones, more than 85% found once; its top ten account for 0.95% to 1.5%. Trimming left V 0 bases short and J 5 bases short, with 11 bases between. CDR3 size: 14 residues. The germline V gene has CDR1 SGHRS and CDR2 YFSETQ. This clonotype was sampled from an adult with an advanced solid tumor such as melanoma, head and neck, liver or kidney cancer. This sample comprised CD4+ or CD8+ T cells sorted from blood, obtained in a trial of the OX40 agonist ivuxolimab. The chain combines TRBV5-1 with TRBJ2-5; tentatively, D is TRBD2 (5 bases). The DNA of the CDR3 is TGCGCCAGCAGCTTGGGCGGGCGCGGGGAGACCCAGTACTTC. The encoded protein is CASSLGGRGETQYF.